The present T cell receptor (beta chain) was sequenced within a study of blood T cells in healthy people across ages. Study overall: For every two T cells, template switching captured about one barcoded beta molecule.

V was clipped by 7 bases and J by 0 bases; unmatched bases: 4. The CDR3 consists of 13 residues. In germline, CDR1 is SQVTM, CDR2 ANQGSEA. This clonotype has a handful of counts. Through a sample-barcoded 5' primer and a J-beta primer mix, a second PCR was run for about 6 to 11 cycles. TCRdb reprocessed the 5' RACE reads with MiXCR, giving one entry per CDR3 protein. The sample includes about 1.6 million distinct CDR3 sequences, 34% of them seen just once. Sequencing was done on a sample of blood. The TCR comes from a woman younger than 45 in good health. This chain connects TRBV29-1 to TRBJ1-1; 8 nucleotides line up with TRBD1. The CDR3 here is CSAGTGMNTEAFF. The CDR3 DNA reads TGCAGCGCCGGGACAGGTATGAACACTGAAGCTTTCTTT.